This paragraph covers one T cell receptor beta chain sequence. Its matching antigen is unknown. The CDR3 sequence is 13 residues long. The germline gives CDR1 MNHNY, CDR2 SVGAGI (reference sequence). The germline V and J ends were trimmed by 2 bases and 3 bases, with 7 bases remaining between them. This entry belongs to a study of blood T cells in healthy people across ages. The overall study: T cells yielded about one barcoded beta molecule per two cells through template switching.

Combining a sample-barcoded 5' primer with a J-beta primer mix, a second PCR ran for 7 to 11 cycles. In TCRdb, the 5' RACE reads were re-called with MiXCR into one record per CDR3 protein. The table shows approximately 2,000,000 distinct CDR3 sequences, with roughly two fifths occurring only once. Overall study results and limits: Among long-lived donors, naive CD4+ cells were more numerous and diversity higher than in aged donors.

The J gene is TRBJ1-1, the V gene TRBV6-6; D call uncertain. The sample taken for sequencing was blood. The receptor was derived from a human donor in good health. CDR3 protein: CASSYGEDTEAFF. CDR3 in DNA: TGTGCCAGCAGTTACGGGGAGGACACTGAAGCTTTCTTT.